The 15 T cell receptor beta chains below all came from one sample that was sequenced in a study of blood T cell repertoires in COVID-19. Produced via immunoSEQ multiplex PCR; TCRdb's table is partial and in-frame only. The sample consists of more than 80,000 clones, approximately 80% of them appearing once. The sequenced sample consisted of peripheral blood. These receptors were collected from a woman aged 60-70 years with acute or convalescent COVID-19.

This chain connects TRBV27 to TRBJ1-6; D not certain. Germline lookup yields CDR1 MNHEY and CDR2 SMNVEV (reference sequence). This CDR3 has 12 residues. V was trimmed by 6 bases and J by 4 bases, leaving 4 bases between them. For the CDR3, the DNA is TGTGCCAGCAGCCCTTATAATTCACCCCTCCACTTT. Translated, it gives CASSPYNSPLHF.

This chain uses TRBV10-3 with TRBJ2-7, with 7 bases matching TRBD1. Germline V CDR1 and CDR2: ENHRY, SYGVKD. V gave up 2 bases and J gave up 4 bases; unmatched junction bases: 8. The CDR3 consists of 15 residues. CDR3 protein: CAISERQGEGYEQYF. In DNA form, the CDR3 reads TGTGCCATCAGTGAGAGACAGGGAGAGGGGTACGAGCAGTACTTC.

This chain links TRBV9 with TRBJ2-2; tentative D call: TRBD2 (5 bases). Between the trimmed V and J ends, which lost 0 bases and 4 bases, there was a span of 10 bases. CDR1 is SGDLS, CDR2 YYNGEE, per germline. The CDR3 has 15 residues. The DNA of the CDR3 is TGTGCCAGCAGCGTAGTCCAAGAGGGCACCGGGGAGCTGTTTTTT. This codes for CASSVVQEGTGELFF.

Notes on this clone: Additional DNA sequences in this sample encode the identical CDR3. V and J are TRBV12-5 and TRBJ1-1; maybe TRBD1 (5 bases). The V gene lost 1 base and the J gene lost 5 bases, with 8 bases spanning the gap. Germline V gene lookup returns CDR1 LGHNT and CDR2 FRNRAP. The CDR3 is 13 residues long. This CDR3 reads CASGLERGTEAFF. The CDR3, as DNA: TGTGCTAGTGGTTTGGAGCGGGGGACTGAAGCTTTCTTT.

The chain carries TRBV5-5 and TRBJ2-3; no clear D gene. Trimming took off 4 bases at V and 1 base at J, with 10 bases between the two ends. The CDR3 is 14 residues long. The germline CDR1 and CDR2 sequences are SGHKS and YYEKEE (reference sequence). The CDR3 DNA sequence: TGTGCCAGCAGCCTACCACGTGGCACAGATACGCAGTATTTT. Its translation is CASSLPRGTDTQYF.

The chain links TRBV5-1 to TRBJ1-1, with 10 bases matching TRBD1. The CDR3 runs to 15 residues. Per germline, CDR1 SGHRS and CDR2 YFSETQ. V was pared by 0 bases and J by 5 bases, with 4 bases of the junction left unmatched. DNA for the CDR3: TGCGCCAGCAGCTTGGGGACAGGGGGTACGACTGAAGCTTTCTTT. This translates into CASSLGTGGTTEAFF.

The chain has TRBV5-1 and TRBJ1-1; no clear D gene. The CDR3 is made up of 13 amino acids. The V and J ends lost 4 bases and 3 bases respectively, with 10 bases between them. CDR1 is SGHRS, CDR2 YFSETQ, per germline. Here the CDR3 DNA reads TGCGCCAGCAGCCCGGAGCGGGACACTGAAGCTTTCTTT. Residues: CASSPERDTEAFF.

This rearrangement joins TRBV4-1 to TRBJ2-7; TRBD2 aligns across 9 bases. The CDR3 runs to 15 residues. Germline V lookup: CDR1 MGHRA, CDR2 YSYEKL. The junction had 4 bases not matched to a gene; V was cut back by 1 base and J by 3 bases. CDR3 coding DNA: TGCGCCAGCAGCCAAGGGGCTAGCGGGGACTACGAGCAGTACTTC. It yields the protein CASSQGASGDYEQYF.

The chain carries TRBV9 and TRBJ2-2; 8 nucleotides match TRBD2. Per germline, CDR1 SGDLS and CDR2 YYNGEE. This CDR3 comprises 14 residues. Losses at the gene ends were 4 bases for V and 5 bases for J; bases not matched to a gene: 4. The CDR3 nucleotides are TGTGCCAGCAGCCGCGGGGGGCTTACCGGGGAGCTGTTTTTT. This codes for CASSRGGLTGELFF.

The J gene is TRBJ2-7, the V gene TRBV7-2; no clear D. With 2 bases removed from V and 2 bases from J, the gap between germline ends came to 7 bases. The germline gives CDR1 SGHTA, CDR2 FQGNSA. The length of the CDR3 is 13 residues. Written as DNA, the CDR3 is TGTGCCAGCAGCTTACTAGGTGCCTACGAGCAGTACTTC. Translating it yields CASSLLGAYEQYF.

The rearrangement joins TRBV3-1 (or the pseudogene TRBV3-2) to TRBJ1-1; D possibly corresponds to TRBD1 (6 bases). The germline V gene has CDR1 LGHDT and CDR2 YNNKEL (reference sequence). The CDR3 covers 13 residues. V was cut by 1 base and J by 6 bases, with 9 bases left in between. CDR3 protein: CASSQVGGAEAFF. CDR3 sequence (DNA): TGTGCCAGCAGCCAAGTAGGGGGAGCTGAAGCTTTCTTT.

This clone has a handful of counts. The chain links TRBV18 to TRBJ1-5, with a tentative D call TRBD1 (6 bases). CDR3 length: 15 residues. Germline CDR1 is KGHSH and CDR2 is LQKENI. V dropped 4 bases and J dropped 0 bases, with 10 bases sitting between them. The CDR3 reads CASSRDRNSNQPQHF. CDR3 nucleotide sequence: TGTGCCAGCTCACGCGACAGGAATAGCAATCAGCCCCAGCATTTT.

This chain connects TRBV5-1 to TRBJ2-6; a possible D gene is TRBD2 (5 bases). V was clipped by 3 bases and J by 1 base, with 17 bases between them. Germline CDR1 and CDR2: SGHRS and YFSETQ. The CDR3 loop spans 18 amino acids. The CDR3 bases are TGCGCCAGCAGCTCCTCGACGGGAAGTTGGTCTGGGGCCAACGTCCTGACTTTC. Its protein is CASSSSTGSWSGANVLTF.

The chain couples TRBV3-1 (or the pseudogene TRBV3-2) to TRBJ2-7; 13 positions match TRBD2. Germline V CDR1 and CDR2: LGHDT, YNNKEL (reference sequence). The length of the CDR3 is 16 residues. The ends lost 3 bases at V and 1 base at J; junction bases unmatched: 3. The CDR3 is CASSHRTSGSSYEQYF. In DNA, the CDR3 is TGTGCCAGCAGCCATCGGACTAGCGGGAGTTCCTACGAGCAGTACTTC.

The V gene is TRBV23-1, the J gene TRBJ2-6; TRBD1 matches 10 bases. TRBV23-1 is treated as an ORF (open reading frame) with a function not yet certain. The CDR3 runs 19 residues. The trim removed 3 bases at V and 1 base at J, leaving 9 bases unmatched. CDR3: CASSQTNRDRGSGANVLTF. CDR3 DNA: TGCGCCAGCAGTCAGACAAACCGGGACAGGGGTTCTGGGGCCAACGTCCTGACTTTC.